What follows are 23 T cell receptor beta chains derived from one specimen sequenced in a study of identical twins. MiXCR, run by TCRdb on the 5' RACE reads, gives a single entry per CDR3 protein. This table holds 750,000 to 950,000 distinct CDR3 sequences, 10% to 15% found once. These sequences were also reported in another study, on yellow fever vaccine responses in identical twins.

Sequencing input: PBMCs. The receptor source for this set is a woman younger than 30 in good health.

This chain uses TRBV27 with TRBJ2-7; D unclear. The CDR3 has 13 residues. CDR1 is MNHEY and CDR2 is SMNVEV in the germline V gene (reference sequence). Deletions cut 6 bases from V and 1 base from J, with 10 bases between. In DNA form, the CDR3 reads TGTGCCAGCAGAATGGCGCCTTCCTACGAGCAGTACTTC. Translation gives CASRMAPSYEQYF.

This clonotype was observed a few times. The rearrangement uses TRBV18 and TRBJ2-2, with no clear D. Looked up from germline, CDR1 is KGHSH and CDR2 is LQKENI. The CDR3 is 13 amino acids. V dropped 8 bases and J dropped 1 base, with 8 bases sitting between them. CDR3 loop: CASNNRNTGELFF. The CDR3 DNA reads TGTGCCAGCAACAACAGGAACACCGGGGAGCTGTTTTTT.

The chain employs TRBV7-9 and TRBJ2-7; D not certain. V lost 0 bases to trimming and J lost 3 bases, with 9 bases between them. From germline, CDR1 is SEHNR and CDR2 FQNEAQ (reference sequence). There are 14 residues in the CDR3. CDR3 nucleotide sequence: TGTGCCAGCAGCTTAGCTGGACCGGGCTACGAGCAGTACTTC. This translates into CASSLAGPGYEQYF.

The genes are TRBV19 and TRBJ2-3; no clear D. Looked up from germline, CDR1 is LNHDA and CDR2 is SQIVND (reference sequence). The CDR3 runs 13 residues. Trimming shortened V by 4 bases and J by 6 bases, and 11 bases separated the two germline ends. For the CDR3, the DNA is TGTGCCAGTAGTACCTTCCAGGCCGATACGCAGTATTTT. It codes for CASSTFQADTQYF.

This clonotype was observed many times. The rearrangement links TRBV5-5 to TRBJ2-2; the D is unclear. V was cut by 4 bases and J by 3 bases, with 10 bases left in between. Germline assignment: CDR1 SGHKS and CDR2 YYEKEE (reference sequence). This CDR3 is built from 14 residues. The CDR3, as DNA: TGTGCCAGCAGCCCCCCAAGGGACACCGGGGAGCTGTTTTTT. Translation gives CASSPPRDTGELFF.

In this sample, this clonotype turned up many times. The CDR3 region has the DNA TGCGCCAGCAGTTCTGGACAGTTCTCTGGGGCCAACGTCCTGACTTTC. Translating it yields CASSSGQFSGANVLTF. The chain uses TRBV5-1 and TRBJ2-6; D might be TRBD1 (6 bases). The CDR3 covers 16 residues. V gave up 5 bases and J gave up 0 bases, with 12 bases separating them. Germline-derived CDR1 and CDR2 are SGHRS and YFSETQ.

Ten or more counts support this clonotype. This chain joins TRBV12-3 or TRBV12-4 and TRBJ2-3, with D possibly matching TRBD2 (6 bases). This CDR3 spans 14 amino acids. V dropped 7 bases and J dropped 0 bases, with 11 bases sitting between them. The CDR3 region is CASTAGHSTDTQYF. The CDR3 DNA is TGTGCCAGCACCGCGGGGCATAGCACAGATACGCAGTATTTT.

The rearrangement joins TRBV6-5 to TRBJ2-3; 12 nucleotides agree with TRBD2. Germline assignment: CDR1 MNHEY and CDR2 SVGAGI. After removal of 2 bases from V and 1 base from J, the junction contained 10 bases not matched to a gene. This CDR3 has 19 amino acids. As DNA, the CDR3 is TGTGCCAGCAGTTACGAGAGGACTAGCGGGACCTTCGGCACAGATACGCAGTATTTT. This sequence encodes CASSYERTSGTFGTDTQYF.

CDR3 amino acids: CSARDWRQGTFQDGGTEAFF. In nucleotides, the CDR3 is TGCAGTGCTAGAGATTGGAGACAGGGAACCTTCCAGGATGGAGGCACTGAAGCTTTCTTT. The chain carries TRBV20-1 and TRBJ1-1; 7 bases agree with TRBD1. V trimming: 0 bases; J trimming: 4 bases; junction bases outside the gene matches: 23. This CDR3 is 20 amino acids long. CDR1 and CDR2 (germline): DFQATT, SNEGSKA (reference sequence).

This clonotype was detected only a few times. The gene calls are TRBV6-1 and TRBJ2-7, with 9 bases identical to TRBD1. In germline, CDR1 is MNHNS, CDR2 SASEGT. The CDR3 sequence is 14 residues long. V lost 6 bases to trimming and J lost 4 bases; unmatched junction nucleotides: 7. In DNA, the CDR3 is TGTGCCAGCAGAGGGACAGGGACAGGTTACGAGCAGTACTTC. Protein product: CASRGTGTGYEQYF.

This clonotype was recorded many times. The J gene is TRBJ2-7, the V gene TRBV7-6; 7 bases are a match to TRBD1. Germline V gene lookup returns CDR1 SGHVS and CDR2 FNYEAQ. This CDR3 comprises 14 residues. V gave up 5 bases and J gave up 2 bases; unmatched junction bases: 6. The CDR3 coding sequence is TGTGCCAGCAGCCTTACAGGGGTCCCCTACGAGCAGTACTTC. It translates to CASSLTGVPYEQYF.

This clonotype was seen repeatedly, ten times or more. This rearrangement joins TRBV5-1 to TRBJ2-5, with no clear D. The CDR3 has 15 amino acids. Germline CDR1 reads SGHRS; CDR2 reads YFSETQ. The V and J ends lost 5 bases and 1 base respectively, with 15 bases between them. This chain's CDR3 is CASRLRSYSQETQYF. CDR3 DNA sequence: TGCGCCAGCAGGCTCCGGAGTTATTCCCAAGAGACCCAGTACTTC.

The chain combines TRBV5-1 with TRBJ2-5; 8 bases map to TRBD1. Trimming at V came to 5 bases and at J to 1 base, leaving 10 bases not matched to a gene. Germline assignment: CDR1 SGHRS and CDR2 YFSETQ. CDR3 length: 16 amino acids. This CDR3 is CASSPGVGQGQETQYF. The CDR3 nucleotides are TGCGCCAGCAGTCCTGGGGTCGGACAGGGCCAAGAGACCCAGTACTTC.

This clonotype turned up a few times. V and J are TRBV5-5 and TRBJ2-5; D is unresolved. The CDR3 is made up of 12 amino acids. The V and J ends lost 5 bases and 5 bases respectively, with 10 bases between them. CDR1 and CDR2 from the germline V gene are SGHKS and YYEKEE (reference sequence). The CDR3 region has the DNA TGTGCCAGCAGTTTAGGGTACGAGACCCAGTACTTC. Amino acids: CASSLGYETQYF.

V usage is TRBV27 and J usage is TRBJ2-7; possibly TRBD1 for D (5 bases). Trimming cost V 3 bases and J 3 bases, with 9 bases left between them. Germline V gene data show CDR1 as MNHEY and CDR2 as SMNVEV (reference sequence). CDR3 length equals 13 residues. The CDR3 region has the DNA TGTGCCAGCAGTTTTCGGACAAACTACGAGCAGTACTTC. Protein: CASSFRTNYEQYF.

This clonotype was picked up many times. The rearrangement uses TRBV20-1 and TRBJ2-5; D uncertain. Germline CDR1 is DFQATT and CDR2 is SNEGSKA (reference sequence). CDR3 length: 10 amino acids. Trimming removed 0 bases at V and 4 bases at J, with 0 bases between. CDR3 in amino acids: CSAREETQYF. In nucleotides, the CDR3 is TGCAGTGCTAGAGAAGAGACCCAGTACTTC.

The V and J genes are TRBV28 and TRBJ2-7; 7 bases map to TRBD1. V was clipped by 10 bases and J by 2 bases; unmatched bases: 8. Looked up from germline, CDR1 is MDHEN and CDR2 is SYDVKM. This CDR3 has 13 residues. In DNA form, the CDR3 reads TGTGCCACTTTCCGGCAGGGGGCCTACGAGCAGTACTTC. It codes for CATFRQGAYEQYF. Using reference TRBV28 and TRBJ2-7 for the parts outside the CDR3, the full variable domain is DVKVTQSSRYLVKRTGEKVFLECVQDMDHENMFWYRQDPGLGLRLIYFSYDVKMKEKGDIPEGYSVSREKKERFSLILESASTNQTSMYLCATFRQGAYEQYFGPGTRLTVT.

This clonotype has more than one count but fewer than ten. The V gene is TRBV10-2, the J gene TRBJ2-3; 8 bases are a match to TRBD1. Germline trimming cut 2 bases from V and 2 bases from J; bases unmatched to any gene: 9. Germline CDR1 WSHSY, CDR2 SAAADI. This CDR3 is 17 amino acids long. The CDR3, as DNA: TGCGCCAGCAGTGAGCTCTCCGGGACAGGAGCCACAGATACGCAGTATTTT. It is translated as CASSELSGTGATDTQYF.

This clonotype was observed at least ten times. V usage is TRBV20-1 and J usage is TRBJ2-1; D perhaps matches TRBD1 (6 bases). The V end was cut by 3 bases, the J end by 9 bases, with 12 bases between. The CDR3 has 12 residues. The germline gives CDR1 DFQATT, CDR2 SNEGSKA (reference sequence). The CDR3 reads CSARIPGAEQFF. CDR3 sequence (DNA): TGCAGTGCTAGGATCCCAGGGGCTGAGCAGTTCTTC.

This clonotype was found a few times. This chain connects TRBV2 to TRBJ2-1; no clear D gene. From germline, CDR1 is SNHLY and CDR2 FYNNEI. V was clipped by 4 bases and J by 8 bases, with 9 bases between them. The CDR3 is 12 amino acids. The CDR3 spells CASSGKAYEQFF. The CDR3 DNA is TGTGCCAGCAGTGGTAAAGCTTATGAGCAGTTCTTC.

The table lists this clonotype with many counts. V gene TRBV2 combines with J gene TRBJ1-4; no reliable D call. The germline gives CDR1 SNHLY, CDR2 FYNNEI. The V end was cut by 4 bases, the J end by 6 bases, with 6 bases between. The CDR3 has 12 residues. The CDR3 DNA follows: TGTGCCAGCAGTGGTGGGGATGAAAAACTGTTTTTT. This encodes CASSGGDEKLFF.

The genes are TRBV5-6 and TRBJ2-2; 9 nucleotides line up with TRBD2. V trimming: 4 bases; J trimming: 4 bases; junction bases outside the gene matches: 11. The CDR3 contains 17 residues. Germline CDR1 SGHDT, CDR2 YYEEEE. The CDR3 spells CASSIWGSGGLTGELFF. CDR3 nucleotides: TGTGCCAGCAGCATTTGGGGTAGCGGGGGCCTCACCGGGGAGCTGTTTTTT.

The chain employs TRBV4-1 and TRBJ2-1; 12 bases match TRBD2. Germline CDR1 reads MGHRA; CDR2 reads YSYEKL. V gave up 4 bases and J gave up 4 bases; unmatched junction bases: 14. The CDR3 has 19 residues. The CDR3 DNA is TGCGCCAGCAGCCCTCAAAGGCTAGCGGGGGGGGTTTATTACAATGAGCAGTTCTTC. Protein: CASSPQRLAGGVYYNEQFF.